These 8 T cell receptor beta chains share one sample of origin, sequenced in a study of T cell changes during pregnancy in multiple sclerosis. Sequenced by immunoSEQ multiplex PCR; TCRdb stores in-frame clones only, minus some. This sample has roughly 64,000 clones, with around nine tenths found just once. The specimen comprised peripheral blood, sampled in the second trimester of pregnancy. These receptors came from a female donor with multiple sclerosis, enrolled in a pregnancy study.

This clone was detected once. V usage is TRBV9 and J usage is TRBJ1-2, with 9 nucleotides matching TRBD1. This CDR3 has 18 amino acids. J lost 9 bases, V lost 1 base, and 19 bases had no gene match. Germline V lookup: CDR1 SGDLS, CDR2 YYNGEE. The CDR3 region is CASSVSPGTGKGFGSYTF. The CDR3 bases are TGTGCCAGCAGCGTATCCCCCGGGACAGGGAAAGGGTTTGGCAGCTACACCTTC.

This chain uses TRBV29-1 with TRBJ2-7, with a weak D call TRBD2 (6 bases). There are 12 residues in the CDR3. Germline assignment: CDR1 SQVTM and CDR2 ANQGSEA. Trimming pared 6 bases from V and 3 bases from J, leaving 12 bases between. The CDR3 sequence: CSVGDLNYEQYF. CDR3 DNA: TGCAGCGTAGGGGACTTGAACTACGAGCAGTACTTC.

The rearrangement uses TRBV19 and TRBJ1-2, with TRBD1 identical over 8 bases. Germline loops: CDR1 LNHDA, CDR2 SQIVND (reference sequence). After removal of 6 bases from V and 5 bases from J, the junction contained 14 bases not matched to a gene. There are 16 residues in the CDR3. CDR3 residues: CASSPPGQEELYGYTF. In DNA, the CDR3 is TGTGCCAGTAGCCCACCGGGACAGGAAGAGCTTTATGGCTACACCTTC. Full variable domain (rest looked up from reference TRBV19 and TRBJ1-2): DGGITQSPKYLFRKEGQNVTLSCEQNLNHDAMYWYRQDPGQGLRLIYYSQIVNDFQKGDIAEGYSVSREKKESFPLTVTSAQKNPTAFYLCASSPPGQEELYGYTFGSGTRLTVV.

V gene TRBV6-1 combines with J gene TRBJ2-7; TRBD2 matches 7 bases. The CDR3 has 17 amino acids. Trimming at V came to 2 bases and at J to 1 base, leaving 11 bases not matched to a gene. Germline V CDR1 and CDR2: MNHNS, SASEGT. The CDR3 spells CASSEPRLGAGSYEQYF. CDR3 sequence (DNA): TGTGCCAGCAGTGAACCCCGTTTGGGAGCGGGGTCCTACGAGCAGTACTTC.

This clone was seen only once. The J gene is TRBJ1-1, the V gene TRBV12-5; the match to TRBD1 covers 7 bases. Germline CDR1 is LGHNT and CDR2 is FRNRAP. After removal of 7 bases from V and 3 bases from J, the junction contained 5 bases not matched to a gene. The CDR3 spans 13 residues. CDR3 DNA: TGTGCTAGTGCCAACCAGGGGGACACTGAAGCTTTCTTT. It yields the protein CASANQGDTEAFF.

The rearrangement uses TRBV5-4 and TRBJ2-1; no definite D call. Germline CDR1 is SGHNT and CDR2 is YYREEE (reference sequence). V was cut by 2 bases and J by 8 bases, with 17 bases left in between. The CDR3 contains 15 residues. CDR3: CASSFEKLIVDEQFF. In nucleotides, the CDR3 is TGTGCCAGCAGCTTTGAGAAACTAATTGTCGATGAGCAGTTCTTC.

J is TRBJ2-3 and V is TRBV11-3, with TRBD2 as a possible D gene (7 bases). CDR3 length: 15 amino acids. CDR1 is SGHNT and CDR2 is YENEEA in the germline V gene. Trimming took 2 bases from V and 2 from J, leaving 11 bases between them. This CDR3 reads CASSLWGGLTDTQYF. For the CDR3, the DNA is TGTGCCAGCAGCTTATGGGGGGGGCTCACAGATACGCAGTATTTT.

This chain joins TRBV15 and TRBJ2-5; 9 bases map to TRBD1. The CDR3 spans 16 residues. The V and J ends lost 4 bases and 5 bases, in that order; junction bases with no gene match: 11. Germline CDR1 and CDR2: LNHNV and YYDKDF (reference sequence). This chain's CDR3 is CATSKSRDRAWETQYF. Written as DNA, the CDR3 is TGTGCCACCAGCAAGTCTCGGGACAGGGCGTGGGAGACCCAGTACTTC.